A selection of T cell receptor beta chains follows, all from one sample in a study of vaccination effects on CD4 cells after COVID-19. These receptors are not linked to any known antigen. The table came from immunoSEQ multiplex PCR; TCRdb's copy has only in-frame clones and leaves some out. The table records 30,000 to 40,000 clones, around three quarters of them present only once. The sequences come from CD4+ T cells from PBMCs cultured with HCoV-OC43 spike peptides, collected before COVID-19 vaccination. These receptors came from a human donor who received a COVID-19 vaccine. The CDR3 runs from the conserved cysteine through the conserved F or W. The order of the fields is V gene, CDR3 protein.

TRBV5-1,CASSLAGASYGYTF
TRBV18,CASSRKGQADNSPLHF
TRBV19,CASSIGQGKHNEQFF
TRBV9,CASRGQGPSSPTF
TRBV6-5,CASTEGNEQFF
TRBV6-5,CASSYDPTDTQYF
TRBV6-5,CASSPRAAYEQYF
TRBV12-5,CASAQQGSYGYTF
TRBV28,CAGGRQAAHEQYF
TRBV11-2,CASSLADRVSGYTF